This TCR beta chain was identified in a study of blood T cell repertoires in COVID-19. Study summary: The United States, Italy and Spain supplied acute and convalescent COVID-19 samples. PBMCs, B-cell-depleted T cells, or T cells provided the cDNA or gDNA that made up the material.

V shed 0 bases, J shed 8 bases, and the junction held 7 bases outside the gene matches. Germline V gene data show CDR1 as SGDLS and CDR2 as YYNGEE. This CDR3 region has 15 residues. Data came from immunoSEQ multiplex PCR; TCRdb stores just in-frame clones and leaves some out. This table holds around 250,000 clones, about 80% found once. The source material was peripheral blood. V is TRBV9 and J is TRBJ2-1; 8 bases are shared with TRBD2. The TCR originated in a woman aged 80 or over with acute or convalescent COVID-19. The DNA of the CDR3 is TGTGCCAGCAGCGTAGAAGCGGGAGCTTTGGATGAGCAGTTCTTC. Its protein is CASSVEAGALDEQFF.